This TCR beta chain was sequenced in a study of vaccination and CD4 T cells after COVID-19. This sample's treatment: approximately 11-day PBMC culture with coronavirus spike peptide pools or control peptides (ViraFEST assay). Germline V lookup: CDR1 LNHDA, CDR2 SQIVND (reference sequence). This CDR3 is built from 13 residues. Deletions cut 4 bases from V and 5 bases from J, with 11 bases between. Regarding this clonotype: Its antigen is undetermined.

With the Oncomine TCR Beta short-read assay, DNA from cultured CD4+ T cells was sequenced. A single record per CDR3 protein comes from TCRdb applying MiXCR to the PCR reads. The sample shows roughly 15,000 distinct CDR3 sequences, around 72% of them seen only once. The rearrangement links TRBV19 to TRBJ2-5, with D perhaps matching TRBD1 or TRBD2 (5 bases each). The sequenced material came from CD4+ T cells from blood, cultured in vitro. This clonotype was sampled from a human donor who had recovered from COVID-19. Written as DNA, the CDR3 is TGTGCCAGTAGTACGGGACGGCGGGAGACCCAGTACTTC. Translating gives CASSTGRRETQYF.